The following is a T cell receptor (beta chain) sequence with its context. The antigen is undetermined. This specimen comes from a study of T-cell memory formation after mild COVID-19. Amplification by 5'RACE using constant-segment primers produced TCR alpha and TCR beta cDNA libraries that carried sample barcodes and UMIs. One entry per CDR3 protein results from TCRdb running MiXCR on the 5' RACE reads. This table holds hundreds of thousands of distinct CDR3 sequences, 25% to 30% found once. J gave up 5 bases and V 3 bases, and 9 bases lay outside the gene matches. Germline CDR1 is SGHTA and CDR2 is FQGNSA. The CDR3 totals 15 residues. General study results and limits: Contracting CD4+ clones lay largely in CM and EM, with CD8+ ones residing in EMRA.

This TCR was recovered from an adult woman who had mild COVID-19 (a few samples of this study predate the infection). Cell type and time point are not known. J is TRBJ1-1 and V is TRBV7-2, with 7 positions matching TRBD1. The specimen sequenced was PBMCs or a T cell subset sorted from them (not recorded which). The CDR3 spells CASSFLATGETEAFF. CDR3 coding DNA: TGTGCCAGCAGCTTTCTCGCTACAGGGGAGACTGAAGCTTTCTTT.